The 19 T cell receptor beta chains given below trace back to one sample, sequenced in a study of beta chain features in type 1 diabetes (dated by TCRdb to 2016 to 2018). The method behind the library was the immunoSEQ multiplex PCR assay. The entire amount of isolated RNA was reverse transcribed using the High Capacity cDNA Reverse Transcription Kit, so the sequenced TCRB transcripts were expressed ones. TCRdb re-hosts the immuneACCESS table, in-frame sequences only. Its copies lack some clones; in the studies checked, an unresolved V gene accounts for under half of them, and the cause for the rest is not known. This sample holds around 140,000 clones; approximately 9.8% were observed only once. The top ten hold about 0.6% of the sample. Sequencing was done on a sample of central memory CD4+ T cells from blood. These receptors all stem from a middle-aged woman in good health.

Comments on this clone: Within the sample, other DNA sequences also encode this same CDR3. V and J are TRBV11-3 and TRBJ2-3, with a tentative D call TRBD1 (7 bases). Trimming removed 7 bases from V and 2 bases from J, with 19 bases in between. Germline assignment: CDR1 SGHNT and CDR2 YENEEA. This CDR3 has 16 residues. CDR3 residues: CASIKGGTAYTDTQYF. For the CDR3, the DNA is TGTGCCAGCATTAAAGGAGGGACAGCATACACAGATACGCAGTATTTT. The whole variable domain, remainder taken from reference TRBV11-3 and TRBJ2-3, is EAGVVQSPRYKIIEKKQPVAFWCNPISGHNTLYWYLQNLGQGPELLIRYENEEAVDDSQLPKDRFSAERLKGVDSTLKIQPAELGDSAVYLCASIKGGTAYTDTQYFGPGTRLTVL.

The chain has TRBV19 and TRBJ2-5; TRBD2 matches 12 bases. In germline, CDR1 is LNHDA, CDR2 SQIVND (reference sequence). The CDR3 sequence is 16 residues long. J was trimmed by 1 base and V by 5 bases; bases with no gene match: 5. CDR3 region: CASSSKTSGGQETQYF. DNA for the CDR3: TGTGCCAGTAGTTCAAAGACTAGCGGGGGCCAAGAGACCCAGTACTTC. Looking up the rest from reference TRBV19 and TRBJ2-5 gives the full variable domain: DGGITQSPKYLFRKEGQNVTLSCEQNLNHDAMYWYRQDPGQGLRLIYYSQIVNDFQKGDIAEGYSVSREKKESFPLTVTSAQKNPTAFYLCASSSKTSGGQETQYFGPGTRLLVL.

This clone has a handful of counts. The chain combines TRBV7-8 with TRBJ1-5; TRBD1 matches 8 bases. The junction had 9 bases not matched to a gene; V was cut back by 4 bases and J by 4 bases. The CDR3 spans 16 residues. From germline, CDR1 is SGHVS and CDR2 FQNEAQ. CDR3 nucleotide sequence: TGTGCCAGCAGCTGGAACCAGGGGGCGGGTAATCAGCCCCAGCATTTT. It codes for CASSWNQGAGNQPQHF.

This clone was picked up a small number of times. V gene TRBV5-6 combines with J gene TRBJ1-1; tentative D call: TRBD1 (5 bases). Germline loops: CDR1 SGHDT, CDR2 YYEEEE. CDR3 length: 14 amino acids. The V end lost 1 base, the J end lost 4 bases, and 11 bases lay between the germline ends. The chain's CDR3 is CASSLTQGSTEAFF. The CDR3 DNA reads TGTGCCAGCAGCTTGACGCAGGGATCCACTGAAGCTTTCTTT.

This clone was counted between two and nine times. The chain recombines TRBV5-1 with TRBJ2-7, with 7 bases fitting TRBD1. Looked up from germline, CDR1 is SGHRS and CDR2 is YFSETQ. This CDR3 has 14 residues. Losses at the gene ends were 4 bases for V and 3 bases for J; bases not matched to a gene: 7. The CDR3 coding sequence is TGCGCCAGCAGCACAGGGACAGCGATCTACGAGCAGTACTTC. Its protein is CASSTGTAIYEQYF.

J is TRBJ2-2 and V is TRBV14; the match to TRBD2 covers 7 bases. The CDR3 has 14 amino acids. Germline lookup yields CDR1 SGHDN and CDR2 FVKESK. V lost 4 bases to trimming and J lost 9 bases; unmatched junction nucleotides: 8. The CDR3 region has the DNA TGTGCCAGCAGCCCTCTTGAGCGGGGCCGGGAGCTGTTTTTT. It specifies CASSPLERGRELFF.

The chain is built from TRBV2 and TRBJ2-1; 10 bases are a match to TRBD2. The CDR3 sequence is 13 residues long. The germline gives CDR1 SNHLY, CDR2 FYNNEI. V shed 8 bases, J shed 9 bases, and the junction held 7 bases outside the gene matches. Here the CDR3 DNA reads TGTGCCAGCGAAGCGGGGGGGCCGGGTGAGCAGTTCTTC. It encodes CASEAGGPGEQFF.

The V call is TRBV11-2, the J call TRBJ1-2, with D unclear. Germline lookup yields CDR1 SGHAT and CDR2 FQNNGV. Trimming took 5 bases from V and 7 from J, leaving 11 bases between them. The CDR3 has 12 amino acids. The CDR3 DNA follows: TGTGCCAGCAGCCGCCGGGAGATTGGCTACACCTTC. It yields the protein CASSRREIGYTF.

J is TRBJ1-1 and V is TRBV7-9; 7 positions agree with TRBD1. The CDR3 is made up of 14 amino acids. Germline assignment: CDR1 SEHNR and CDR2 FQNEAQ (reference sequence). Trimming removed 2 bases from V and 4 bases from J; junction bases left unmatched: 4. CDR3 sequence: CASSLQAGGTEAFF. CDR3 bases: TGTGCCAGCAGCTTACAGGCAGGGGGCACTGAAGCTTTCTTT.

This clone was counted only a few times. This chain uses TRBV29-1 with TRBJ2-3, with D unclear. V dropped 1 base and J dropped 2 bases, with 10 bases sitting between them. Germline V CDR1 and CDR2: SQVTM, ANQGSEA. This CDR3 contains 14 residues. CDR3 protein: CSVEGVQATDTQYF. In nucleotides, the CDR3 is TGCAGCGTTGAAGGTGTGCAGGCCACAGATACGCAGTATTTT.

The rearrangement uses TRBV4-3 and TRBJ1-4; D not resolved. V gave up 1 base and J gave up 6 bases, with 9 bases separating them. Germline V lookup: CDR1 LGHNA, CDR2 YSLEER. CDR3 length equals 14 residues. CDR3 DNA sequence: TGCGCCAGCAGCCAAGGCCCCGGGTATGAAAAACTGTTTTTT. Its translation: CASSQGPGYEKLFF.

This clone has more than one count but fewer than ten. V is TRBV5-1 and J is TRBJ1-1; D is unresolved. V lost 4 bases to trimming and J lost 1 base, with 11 bases between them. Germline V lookup: CDR1 SGHRS, CDR2 YFSETQ. The CDR3 loop spans 14 amino acids. CDR3 DNA sequence: TGCGCCAGCAGCCCGGGGATAGGGAACACTGAAGCTTTCTTT. Translation gives CASSPGIGNTEAFF.

A few counts support this clone. The gene calls are TRBV6-5 and TRBJ1-5; 7 bases fit TRBD1. The junction had 5 bases not matched to a gene; V was cut back by 5 bases and J by 10 bases. CDR1 MNHEY and CDR2 SVGAGI come from the germline V gene. This CDR3 has 12 residues. The CDR3 here is CASSRGPGPQHF. The CDR3 bases are TGTGCCAGCAGTAGGGGGCCGGGACCCCAGCATTTT.

This clone was counted between two and nine times. This rearrangement joins TRBV11-2 to TRBJ2-5; TRBD1 matches 10 bases. The V segment lost 5 bases and the J segment 7 bases; nucleotides outside the gene matches: 7. This CDR3 is 14 amino acids long. From germline, CDR1 is SGHAT and CDR2 FQNNGV. CDR3 region: CASSQTGQGGTQYF. The CDR3 DNA sequence: TGTGCCAGCAGCCAGACCGGACAGGGGGGGACCCAGTACTTC.

This clone showed up just a few times. This chain uses TRBV5-6 with TRBJ1-5; no clear D gene. The CDR3 spans 16 residues. Germline V gene data show CDR1 as SGHDT and CDR2 as YYEEEE. V lost 1 base and J lost 3, with 14 bases in between. The CDR3 DNA reads TGTGCCAGCAGCTTGACAACAGCCAAGATCAATCAGCCCCAGCATTTT. Protein sequence: CASSLTTAKINQPQHF.

A few counts support this clone. The chain carries TRBV5-4 and TRBJ1-1; the match to TRBD1 covers 8 bases. CDR1 SGHNT and CDR2 YYREEE come from the germline V gene (reference sequence). The CDR3 spans 13 residues. The V gene end was trimmed by 0 bases and the J gene end by 6 bases; junction bases not matched to a gene: 1. CDR3: CASSLGDRPEAFF. CDR3 nucleotides: TGTGCCAGCAGCTTGGGGGACAGGCCTGAAGCTTTCTTT.

This clone was seen a handful of times. The V call is TRBV19, the J call TRBJ1-2, with no clear D. Germline V gene data show CDR1 as LNHDA and CDR2 as SQIVND (reference sequence). Trimming removed 1 base from V and 2 bases from J, with 11 bases in between. The CDR3 loop spans 15 amino acids. CDR3 loop: CASSIVSTANYGYTF. The CDR3 bases are TGTGCCAGTAGTATAGTCTCTACCGCCAACTATGGCTACACCTTC.

The chain carries TRBV7-6 and TRBJ2-5, with no clear D. With 5 bases removed from V and 2 bases from J, the gap between germline ends came to 6 bases. The CDR3 is made up of 12 amino acids. Germline V gene data show CDR1 as SGHVS and CDR2 as FNYEAQ. The CDR3 region has the DNA TGTGCCAGCAGCCGCACTCAAGAGACCCAGTACTTC. It codes for CASSRTQETQYF.

This clone was detected a few times. The rearrangement joins TRBV5-6 to TRBJ2-1; TRBD2 matches at 11 bases. The CDR3 is made up of 16 amino acids. CDR1 is SGHDT and CDR2 is YYEEEE in the germline V gene. After removal of 3 bases from V and 6 bases from J, the junction contained 8 bases not matched to a gene. CDR3 in DNA: TGTGCCAGCAGCTCGATTACTAGCGGGGGTGCCAATGAGCAGTTCTTC. Translating gives CASSSITSGGANEQFF.